These T cell receptor beta chains were read from a single sample in a study of cytomegalovirus exposure and HLA in healthy donors. Produced via immunoSEQ multiplex PCR; TCRdb's table is partial and in-frame only. This table has about 190,000 clones, roughly 76% appearing once. Sequenced material: PBMCs. Receptors originate from a woman aged 25 to 39 in good health and CMV-seropositive. Each CDR3 is given with its conserved first and last residue. D genes are given only for firm matches. Size values are once, few and many counts, or a class for expanded clones, and some rows have none.

>-|-|TRBJ1-2|TRBV28
CASSLSSVEGYTF
TGTGCCAGCAGTTTAAGTTCGGTCGAAGGCTACACCTTC
>TRBD1|-|TRBJ1-4|TRBV4-2
CASSPPGGRDEKLFF
TGTGCCAGCAGCCCGCCAGGGGGCAGAGATGAAAAACTGTTTTTT
>TRBD1|-|TRBJ1-1|TRBV11-3
CASSLGTGRNTEAFF
TGTGCCAGCAGCCTCGGGACAGGGAGAAACACTGAAGCTTTCTTT
>TRBD2|-|TRBJ2-5|TRBV9
CASTISGGRQETQYF
TGTGCCAGCACCATTAGCGGGGGGCGTCAAGAGACCCAGTACTTC
>TRBD2|-|TRBJ2-2|TRBV5-1
CASSLAGGVTGELFF
TGCGCCAGCAGCTTGGCCGGGGGGGTCACCGGGGAGCTGTTTTTT
>-|-|TRBJ2-1|TRBV7-2
CASSFDRSSYNEQFF
TGTGCCAGCAGCTTCGACAGGAGTTCGTACAATGAGCAGTTCTTC
>TRBD2|many|TRBJ2-1|TRBV2
CASSGTSGRDEQFF
TGTGCCAGCAGTGGGACTAGCGGGAGGGATGAGCAGTTCTTC
>TRBD2|-|TRBJ2-7|TRBV6-1
CASREIGLAGAVEQYF
TGTGCCAGCAGAGAAATCGGACTAGCGGGAGCGGTCGAGCAGTACTTC
>-|-|TRBJ1-1|TRBV6-6
CASSFSGGAFF
TGTGCCAGCAGTTTTTCAGGTGGAGCTTTCTTT
>-|-|TRBJ1-1|TRBV6-5
CASSLGERTEAFF
TGTGCCAGCAGCCTCGGCGAGCGCACTGAAGCTTTCTTT
>-|-|TRBJ2-7|TRBV11-2
CASSLASGIRYTEQYF
TGTGCCAGCAGCTTGGCTTCGGGTATTCGATATACCGAGCAGTACTTC
>-|-|TRBJ1-2|TRBV2
CASSDRGAGYGYTF
TGTGCCAGCAGTGACCGGGGAGCGGGCTATGGCTACACCTTC
>-|-|TRBJ1-3|TRBV28
CASSLPTYSGNTIYF
TGTGCCAGCAGTCTCCCGACTTACTCTGGAAACACCATATATTTT
>-|-|TRBJ1-3|TRBV5-4
CASSFRGGSGNTIYF
TGTGCCAGCAGCTTTAGAGGCGGCTCTGGAAACACCATATATTTT
>-|-|TRBJ2-5|TRBV2
CASRRHDSGQETQYF
TGTGCCAGTCGCCGGCACGATAGCGGACAAGAGACCCAGTACTTC
>TRBD1|-|TRBJ1-5|TRBV5-6
CASTKRGRKSNQPQHF
TGTGCCAGCACCAAGAGGGGGCGCAAAAGCAATCAGCCCCAGCATTTT
>TRBD1|-|TRBJ1-1|TRBV5-4
CASSLGQGAYTEAFF
TGTGCCAGCAGCTTGGGACAGGGGGCTTACACTGAAGCTTTCTTT
>TRBD2|-|TRBJ2-1|TRBV29-1
CSAALAGGHEQFF
TGCAGCGCCGCTCTTGCGGGAGGCCATGAGCAGTTCTTC
>TRBD1|-|TRBJ2-5|TRBV5-1
CASSSGQGETQYF
TGCGCCAGCAGCTCGGGACAGGGAGAGACCCAGTACTTC
>-|few|TRBJ1-6|TRBV28
CATCRYNSPLHF
TGTGCCACCTGTCGGTATAATTCACCCCTCCACTTT
>TRBD1|once|TRBJ2-7|TRBV6-6
CASSNRQGAEQYF
TGTGCCAGCAGTAACCGACAGGGGGCCGAGCAGTACTTC
>-|-|TRBJ1-6|TRBV7-6
CASSPTYNSPLHF
TGTGCCAGCAGCCCAACCTATAATTCACCCCTCCACTTT
>TRBD2|-|TRBJ2-2|TRBV7-6
CASSLGTSTGELFF
TGTGCCAGCAGCTTGGGGACTAGCACCGGGGAGCTGTTTTTT
>-|-|TRBJ2-1|TRBV4-3
CASSQDTHPEGIEQFF
TGCGCCAGCAGCCAAGATACTCACCCCGAGGGCATTGAGCAGTTCTTC
>-|-|TRBJ1-5|TRBV27
CASSLIRNQPQHF
TGTGCCAGCAGTTTGATCAGGAATCAGCCCCAGCATTTT
>TRBD2|-|TRBJ2-7|TRBV2
CASSELTSGIGEQYF
TGTGCCAGCAGTGAACTGACTAGCGGGATAGGTGAGCAGTACTTC
>-|few|TRBJ1-2|TRBV28
CASSLERRGVGYTF
TGTGCCAGCAGTTTGGAACGCCGGGGAGTGGGCTACACCTTC
>-|-|TRBJ1-4|TRBV7-9
CASSLEGANEKLFF
TGTGCCAGCAGCTTAGAAGGGGCTAATGAAAAACTGTTTTTT
>TRBD1|-|TRBJ1-1|TRBV7-3
CASSQGGRQNTEAFF
TGTGCCAGCAGCCAAGGGGGCAGGCAAAACACTGAAGCTTTCTTT
>TRBD1|-|TRBJ2-2|TRBV5-4
CASSWDRVSAGELFF
TGTGCCAGCAGCTGGGACAGGGTGAGCGCCGGGGAGCTGTTTTTT
>-|-|TRBJ2-7|TRBV6-5
CASSAGQIYEQYF
TGTGCCAGCAGCGCGGGACAGATCTACGAGCAGTACTTC
>-|-|TRBJ1-4|TRBV2
CASSGLQATNEKLFF
TGTGCCAGCAGTGGACTGCAAGCAACTAATGAAAAACTGTTTTTT
>-|-|TRBJ1-5|TRBV19
CASSPRQINQPQHF
TGTGCCAGTAGTCCCAGACAGATTAATCAGCCCCAGCATTTT
>TRBD1|-|TRBJ2-2|TRBV5-1
CASSWPPGQGESTGELFF
TGCGCCAGCAGCTGGCCACCGGGACAGGGTGAGAGCACCGGGGAGCTGTTTTTT
>-|-|TRBJ2-2|TRBV15
CATSGRHQTNTGELFF
TGTGCCACCAGCGGTAGACACCAAACGAACACCGGGGAGCTGTTTTTT
>TRBD1|few|TRBJ1-2|TRBV6-5
CASSKGQAAYGYTF
TGTGCCAGCAGTAAAGGACAGGCGGCCTATGGCTACACCTTC
>TRBD2|-|TRBJ2-2|TRBV9
CASSFSGGADGELFF
TGTGCCAGCAGCTTTAGCGGGGGGGCAGACGGGGAGCTGTTTTTT
>TRBD1|-|TRBJ1-5|TRBV19
CASSGTGAINQPQHF
TGTGCCAGTAGTGGGACAGGGGCCATCAATCAGCCCCAGCATTTT
>-|-|TRBJ1-1|TRBV28
CASSLQGNTEAFF
TGTGCCAGCAGTCTACAGGGAAACACTGAAGCTTTCTTT
>-|-|TRBJ2-3|TRBV19
CASSIGAGSTDTQYF
TGTGCCAGTAGTATAGGGGCGGGGAGCACAGATACGCAGTATTTT
>TRBD2|-|TRBJ2-5|TRBV19
CASGSRTSGGETQYF
TGTGCCAGTGGTTCCCGGACTAGCGGGGGGGAGACCCAGTACTTC
>-|-|TRBJ2-1|TRBV20-1
CSASGGQFF
TGCAGTGCTAGCGGGGGGCAGTTCTTC
>TRBD1|-|TRBJ1-4|TRBV11-1
CASSVGQGGEKLFF
TGTGCCAGCAGCGTCGGACAGGGCGGGGAAAAACTGTTTTTT
>-|few|TRBJ2-3|TRBV4-3
CASSHLITDTQYF
TGCGCCAGCAGCCACCTTATCACAGATACGCAGTATTTT
>TRBD2|-|TRBJ2-1|TRBV25-1
CASSESGGYNEQFF
TGTGCCAGCAGTGAGAGCGGGGGATACAATGAGCAGTTCTTC
>-|-|TRBJ1-5|TRBV28
CASSMNRLLGQPQHF
TGTGCCAGCAGTATGAACCGCCTTCTCGGTCAGCCCCAGCATTTT
>TRBD2|-|TRBJ2-1|TRBV10-3
CAISESGRGAYNEQFF
TGTGCCATCAGTGAGTCGGGGCGGGGGGCCTACAATGAGCAGTTCTTC
>TRBD2|once|TRBJ2-7|TRBV4-1
CASSPGLANYEQYF
TGCGCCAGCAGCCCGGGACTAGCGAACTACGAGCAGTACTTC
>TRBD2|-|TRBJ2-3|TRBV30
CAWSVRAGSTDTQYF
TGTGCCTGGAGTGTACGAGCGGGGAGCACAGATACGCAGTATTTT
>-|few|TRBJ2-3|TRBV5-6
CASSLVFGGRGTDTQYF
TGTGCCAGCAGCTTGGTTTTTGGTGGGAGAGGCACAGATACGCAGTATTTT
>-|-|TRBJ2-1|TRBV7-7
CASSLTGLRSDEQFF
TGTGCCAGCAGCCTTACAGGACTACGGTCCGATGAGCAGTTCTTC
>TRBD1|-|TRBJ1-6|TRBV28
CASSPSGTGNSPLHF
TGTGCCAGCAGTCCCTCCGGGACAGGGAATTCACCCCTCCACTTT
>TRBD1|-|TRBJ1-3|TRBV11-2
CASSIDRGSPGNTIYF
TGTGCCAGCAGCATAGACAGGGGGAGCCCTGGAAACACCATATATTTT
>-|-|TRBJ1-2|TRBV5-6
CASSLGTAQYGYTF
TGTGCCAGCAGCTTGGGTACAGCACAATACGGCTACACCTTC
>-|few|TRBJ1-4|TRBV6-5
CASSYSRQYYEKLFF
TGTGCCAGCAGTTACTCGAGACAGTACTACGAAAAACTGTTTTTT
>-|-|TRBJ1-5|TRBV15
CATSRDPPGRGSNQPQHF
TGTGCCACCAGCAGAGATCCACCCGGACGGGGTAGCAATCAGCCCCAGCATTTT
>TRBD1|-|TRBJ1-2|TRBV28
CASLPSGGHGYTF
TGTGCCAGCCTTCCATCAGGGGGGCACGGCTACACCTTC